The 23 T cell receptor beta chains below were found in one sample sequenced in a study of long-term antiretroviral therapy in people with HIV. With survey level as its setting, the immunoSEQ assay was v3.0. The repertoire was sequenced with immunoSEQ multiplex PCR; TCRdb's copy has only in-frame clones and lacks some. The table shows tens of thousands of clones, with over 90% occurring only once. The sample in question was unsorted PBMCs, obtained 4.4 years after starting antiretroviral therapy. Receptors originate from a woman aged 50 to 60 with HIV.

The rearrangement joins TRBV6-4 to TRBJ2-3; tentatively, D is TRBD1 (5 bases). The CDR3 consists of 16 residues. V shed 4 bases and J shed 2 bases, with 16 bases lying between them. CDR1 MRHNA and CDR2 SNTAGT come from the germline V gene. This CDR3 is CASSGVQGHPTDTQYF. CDR3 DNA sequence: TGTGCCAGCAGTGGGGTACAAGGACATCCCACAGATACGCAGTATTTT.

As regards this clone: The junction and the germline gene differ at one end; a read error may be behind it. V gene TRBV7-7 combines with J gene TRBJ2-5, with a possible D match to TRBD2 (6 bases). This CDR3 spans 13 amino acids. CDR1 SSHAT and CDR2 FNYEAQ come from the germline V gene (reference sequence). The CDR3 sequence is CASSSGNQETQYF. The CDR3 DNA reads TGTGCTAGCAGTAGCGGTAACCAAGAGACCCAGTACTTC.

This chain uses TRBV15 with TRBJ2-5, with 11 bases lining up with TRBD2. This CDR3 contains 17 residues. CDR1 LNHNV and CDR2 YYDKDF come from the germline V gene (reference sequence). Trimming cost V 3 bases and J 2 bases; bases outside gene matches: 8. CDR3 residues: CATSSHLAGGGQETQYF. The CDR3, as DNA: TGTGCCACCAGCAGCCACCTAGCGGGGGGCGGGCAAGAGACCCAGTACTTC.

The chain has TRBV7-3 and TRBJ2-2, with 9 bases lining up with TRBD1. V shed 5 bases and J 4 bases; nucleotides not matched to a gene: 5. CDR3 size: 15 residues. CDR1 is SGHTA and CDR2 is FQGTGA in the germline V gene. CDR3 coding DNA: TGTGCCAGCAGCAAGGGACAGGGAGGCACCGGGGAGCTGTTTTTT. It translates to CASSKGQGGTGELFF.

The chain couples TRBV30 to TRBJ1-2; TRBD1 matches 10 bases. Trimming took 3 bases from V and 7 from J; bases not matched to a gene: 8. CDR1 and CDR2 (germline): GTSNPN, SVGIG (reference sequence). This CDR3 has 14 residues. This chain's CDR3 is CAWRIDRGPSGYTF. CDR3 DNA sequence: TGTGCCTGGAGGATAGACAGGGGGCCAAGTGGCTACACCTTC. Filled out from reference TRBV30 and TRBJ1-2, the complete variable domain reads SQTIHQWPATLVQPVGSPLSLECTVEGTSNPNLYWYRQAAGRGLQLLFYSVGIGQISSEVPQNLSASRPQDRQFILSSKKLLLSDSGFYLCAWRIDRGPSGYTFGSGTRLTVV.

The chain uses TRBV5-1 and TRBJ1-2; 8 nucleotides align to TRBD1. The V segment lost 5 bases and the J segment 6 bases; nucleotides outside the gene matches: 9. The CDR3 extends over 14 amino acids. The germline V gene encodes CDR1 SGHRS and CDR2 YFSETQ. The CDR3 spells CASSQQGANNGYTF. The CDR3 DNA follows: TGCGCCAGCAGTCAGCAGGGGGCGAACAATGGCTACACCTTC.

This clone was picked up one time. This chain connects TRBV5-1 to TRBJ2-5; no clear D. The V gene's germline CDR1 is SGHRS and CDR2 YFSETQ. Trimming shortened V by 3 bases and J by 1 base, and 1 base separated the two germline ends. The CDR3 is 11 residues long. CDR3 sequence reads: CASSSQETQYF. CDR3 sequence (DNA): TGCGCCAGCAGCTCCCAAGAGACCCAGTACTTC.

The gene calls are TRBV6-5 and TRBJ1-1; TRBD1 matches at 10 bases. Trimming took 2 bases from V and 7 from J; bases not matched to a gene: 10. This CDR3 has 16 amino acids. The germline gives CDR1 MNHEY, CDR2 SVGAGI. The CDR3 region has the DNA TGTGCCAGCAGTTACACCCAGGACAGGGGGTCTGATGAAGCTTTCTTT. This encodes CASSYTQDRGSDEAFF.

This clone has more than one count but fewer than ten. Here the CDR3 reads CASSQGAGNVVYEQYF. DNA for the CDR3: TGCGCCAGCAGCCAAGGGGCAGGTAACGTTGTCTACGAGCAGTACTTC. This rearrangement joins TRBV4-1 to TRBJ2-7; D is uncertain. CDR3 length: 16 residues. The V end was cut by 1 base, the J end by 3 bases, with 16 bases between. Germline V lookup: CDR1 MGHRA, CDR2 YSYEKL.

The chain couples TRBV6-1 to TRBJ1-6; D is uncertain. The CDR3 extends over 17 amino acids. From germline, CDR1 is MNHNS and CDR2 SASEGT. V was shortened by 2 bases and J by 5 bases, with 16 bases between the two germline ends. In DNA form, the CDR3 reads TGTGCCAGCAGTGAATACGGTCCAGGAGCCAATAATTCACCCCTCCACTTT. Encoded protein: CASSEYGPGANNSPLHF.

This rearrangement joins TRBV11-2 to TRBJ1-6; D remains ambiguous. Germline V CDR1 and CDR2: SGHAT, FQNNGV. The V and J ends lost 4 bases and 6 bases respectively, with 16 bases between them. The CDR3 totals 16 residues. The CDR3 DNA follows: TGTGCCAGCAGCTACGCCCCCGAGGCAGTTAATTCACCCCTCCACTTT. It specifies CASSYAPEAVNSPLHF.

The CDR3 reads CASGTGYGYTF. In DNA, the CDR3 is TGTGCCAGCGGGACAGGGTACGGCTACACCTTC. V is TRBV6-5 and J is TRBJ1-2; 9 nucleotides align to TRBD1. Per germline, CDR1 MNHEY and CDR2 SVGAGI. Unmatched junction bases numbered 3, after V lost 8 bases and J lost 8 bases. CDR3 length: 11 residues.

This chain connects TRBV5-4 to TRBJ2-6; D gene uncertain. This CDR3 has 15 residues. The V and J ends lost 4 bases and 0 bases respectively, with 8 bases between them. The germline CDR1 and CDR2 sequences are SGHNT and YYREEE (reference sequence). Written as DNA, the CDR3 is TGTGCCAGCAGCCAAACTAACTCTGGGGCCAACGTCCTGACTTTC. Residues: CASSQTNSGANVLTF.

This chain uses TRBV5-5 with TRBJ1-4; 7 bases agree with TRBD1. The germline CDR1 and CDR2 sequences are SGHKS and YYEKEE (reference sequence). This CDR3 is 17 amino acids long. V trimming: 4 bases; J trimming: 0 bases; junction bases outside the gene matches: 9. CDR3 in DNA: TGTGCCAGCAGCCCGGAAGGGACAGCTCCAACTAATGAAAAACTGTTTTTT. Encoded protein: CASSPEGTAPTNEKLFF.

The chain couples TRBV30 to TRBJ2-1; 11 bases agree with TRBD2. With 3 bases clipped from V and 7 bases from J, the junction kept 2 bases outside the gene matches. The germline CDR1 and CDR2 sequences are GTSNPN and SVGIG (reference sequence). CDR3 length equals 13 residues. In DNA, the CDR3 is TGTGCCTGGAGAACTAGCGGGGGAAATGAGCAGTTCTTC. Amino acids: CAWRTSGGNEQFF.

This chain links TRBV6-1 with TRBJ1-1; D is unresolved. V lost 7 bases, J lost 5 bases, and 11 bases lay in between. This CDR3 is built from 12 residues. In germline, CDR1 is MNHNS, CDR2 SASEGT. CDR3 amino acids: CASMAAVTEAFF. DNA for the CDR3: TGTGCCAGCATGGCAGCCGTGACTGAAGCTTTCTTT.

This clone was observed a handful of times. The chain has TRBV5-6 and TRBJ1-5; D not certain. The CDR3 sequence is 14 residues long. Germline V gives CDR1 SGHDT, CDR2 YYEEEE. With 0 bases removed from V and 2 bases from J, the gap between germline ends came to 6 bases. The chain's CDR3 is CASSLGGGNQPQHF. CDR3 sequence (DNA): TGTGCCAGCAGCTTGGGCGGCGGCAATCAGCCCCAGCATTTT. Looking up the rest from reference TRBV5-6 and TRBJ1-5 gives the full variable domain: DAGVTQSPTHLIKTRGQQVTLRCSPKSGHDTVSWYQQALGQGPQFIFQYYEEEERQRGNFPDRFSGHQFPNYSSELNVNALLLGDSALYLCASSLGGGNQPQHFGDGTRLSIL.

V is TRBV5-4 and J is TRBJ2-1, with D maybe TRBD1 (6 bases). Germline CDR1 SGHNT, CDR2 YYREEE (reference sequence). Trimming shortened V by 3 bases and J by 8 bases, and 18 bases separated the two germline ends. The CDR3 has 15 residues. DNA for the CDR3: TGTGCCAGCAGCTATGGACAGTCCTCTGGAGATGAGCAGTTCTTC. Protein sequence: CASSYGQSSGDEQFF.

This chain joins TRBV7-2 and TRBJ1-4, with D possibly matching TRBD1 (6 bases). This CDR3 has 15 amino acids. The germline V and J ends were trimmed by 1 base and 5 bases, with 11 bases remaining between them. Germline loops: CDR1 SGHTA, CDR2 FQGNSA. The CDR3 loop is CASSLVQGRNEKLFF. CDR3 nucleotides: TGTGCCAGCAGCTTAGTTCAGGGGCGAAATGAAAAACTGTTTTTT.

The rearrangement links TRBV5-6 to TRBJ1-5, with a possible D match to TRBD1 (6 bases). This CDR3 is 16 amino acids long. Germline V CDR1 and CDR2: SGHDT, YYEEEE. V shed 1 base and J shed 2 bases, with 13 bases lying between them. The CDR3 loop reads CASSLWTDRGNQPQHF. CDR3 nucleotide sequence: TGTGCCAGCAGCTTGTGGACAGATAGGGGCAATCAGCCCCAGCATTTT. The variable domain in full, with the rest retrieved from reference TRBV5-6 and TRBJ1-5, is DAGVTQSPTHLIKTRGQQVTLRCSPKSGHDTVSWYQQALGQGPQFIFQYYEEEERQRGNFPDRFSGHQFPNYSSELNVNALLLGDSALYLCASSLWTDRGNQPQHFGDGTRLSIL.

V gene TRBV6-5 combines with J gene TRBJ1-2; 7 nucleotides match TRBD1. The V segment lost 6 bases and the J segment 4 bases; nucleotides outside the gene matches: 8. This CDR3 is 14 amino acids long. The germline V gene encodes CDR1 MNHEY and CDR2 SVGAGI. CDR3 sequence: CASSLRQGPYGYTF. CDR3 DNA: TGTGCCAGCAGCCTCAGACAGGGTCCCTATGGCTACACCTTC.

This chain connects TRBV7-2 to TRBJ2-2; 7 bases fit TRBD1. This CDR3 comprises 16 residues. The J segment lost 5 bases and the V segment lost 5 bases, leaving 11 bases of the junction unmatched. Germline CDR1 reads SGHTA; CDR2 reads FQGNSA. The CDR3 sequence is CASSQPTGRYTGELFF. The CDR3 DNA reads TGTGCCAGCAGCCAACCGACAGGGAGATATACCGGGGAGCTGTTTTTT. The whole variable domain, filled in from reference TRBV7-2 and TRBJ2-2, reads GAGVSQSPSNKVTEKGKDVELRCDPISGHTALYWYRQSLGQGLEFLIYFQGNSAPDKSGLPSDRFSAERTGGSVSTLTIQRTQQEDSAVYLCASSQPTGRYTGELFFGEGSRLTVL.

V gene TRBV6-5 combines with J gene TRBJ2-3; TRBD2 matches at 7 bases. The J segment lost 2 bases and the V segment lost 1 base, leaving 3 bases of the junction unmatched. CDR3 length: 15 residues. Germline V gene sequence: CDR1 MNHEY, CDR2 SVGAGI. CDR3 DNA: TGTGCCAGCAGTTACTTCCGGGGGGACACAGATACGCAGTATTTT. Translating it yields CASSYFRGDTDTQYF.